The 7 T cell receptor beta chains below were found in one sample sequenced in a study of shared T cell receptors in the human thymus. Generated by immunoSEQ multiplex PCR, the TCRdb table keeps only in-frame clones and is missing some. This sample has about 380,000 clones, with approximately 95% found just once. Sequenced: thymocytes. Every receptor here comes from a human donor.

The chain is built from TRBV7-3 and TRBJ2-2; 7 bases match TRBD2. From germline, CDR1 is SGHTA and CDR2 FQGTGA. The CDR3 is 18 residues long. The J segment lost 3 bases and the V segment lost 1 base, leaving 11 bases of the junction unmatched. The CDR3 nucleotides are TGTGCCAGCAGCTTAATCCGCCGCCCCCTAGCGGACACCGGGGAGCTGTTTTTT. It specifies CASSLIRRPLADTGELFF.

This chain connects TRBV30 to TRBJ2-7; the D gene could be TRBD1 or TRBD2 (6 bases each). The germline V and J ends were trimmed by 3 bases and 3 bases, with 21 bases remaining between them. The CDR3 has 16 amino acids. Germline V lookup: CDR1 GTSNPN, CDR2 SVGIG (reference sequence). CDR3 region: CAWRLTSWGAFYEQYF. The CDR3 nucleotides read TGTGCCTGGAGGCTGACAAGTTGGGGGGCTTTCTACGAGCAGTACTTC.

This chain's CDR3 is CASDWGATGELFF. The DNA for the CDR3 is TGTGCCAGCGATTGGGGGGCGACCGGGGAGCTGTTTTTT. The chain carries TRBV7-9 and TRBJ2-2; D may match TRBD1 or TRBD2 (6 bases each). This CDR3 has 13 residues. The ends were cut back, 8 bases at V and 5 bases at J, with 12 bases in the middle. From germline, CDR1 is SEHNR and CDR2 FQNEAQ (reference sequence).

The chain uses TRBV15 and TRBJ2-7; 8 bases fit TRBD2. The CDR3 consists of 16 residues. Per germline, CDR1 LNHNV and CDR2 YYDKDF (reference sequence). The V and J ends lost 0 bases and 7 bases, in that order; junction bases with no gene match: 11. The CDR3 here is CATSRDRAGGSWEQYF. The CDR3, as DNA: TGTGCCACCAGCAGAGATCGGGCGGGAGGTTCGTGGGAGCAGTACTTC.

The V gene is TRBV28, the J gene TRBJ1-5, with 9 bases fitting TRBD1. The CDR3 consists of 17 residues. Germline V lookup: CDR1 MDHEN, CDR2 SYDVKM. V dropped 7 bases and J dropped 4; count of bases not matched to a gene: 14. This CDR3 reads CASTPKDRGLGNQPQHF. CDR3 DNA: TGTGCCAGCACCCCGAAGGACAGGGGACTTGGAAATCAGCCCCAGCATTTT.

This clone was observed a handful of times. The J gene is TRBJ1-2, the V gene TRBV19, with TRBD1 matching over 8 bases. The V gene end was trimmed by 5 bases and the J gene end by 4 bases; junction bases not matched to a gene: 12. The CDR3 consists of 16 residues. Per germline, CDR1 LNHDA and CDR2 SQIVND (reference sequence). The CDR3, as DNA: TGTGCCAGTAGTTTCCGGAACAGGGGGGCGGCCTATGGCTACACCTTC. This sequence encodes CASSFRNRGAAYGYTF.

This clone occurred once. The rearrangement uses TRBV9 and TRBJ2-1; 10 bases align to TRBD1. The CDR3 runs to 15 residues. CDR1 is SGDLS, CDR2 YYNGEE, per germline. V was pared by 3 bases and J by 4 bases, with 4 bases of the junction left unmatched. The CDR3 loop is CASSASGQGYNEQFF. In nucleotides, the CDR3 is TGTGCCAGCAGCGCCTCGGGACAGGGGTACAATGAGCAGTTCTTC.